This T cell receptor (beta chain) came from a study of human T cells and chemical hapten exposure. Study details: Patch tests put 0.01% DPC on the upper back, and the results were checked at 6 days.

Notes on this clonotype: No antigen is known for it. A much larger clone lies one base from this, so it may be a read error.

This sample's time point: pre-sensitization, week 0. Treatment described: therapeutic diphenylcyclopropenone sensitization with weekly scalp DPC. The study enrolled 18 to 70-year-old alopecia patients suitable for DPC. Total RNA was isolated from whole blood that had not been fractionated. TCRdb passed the RACE reads through MiXCR, listing each CDR3 protein once. The sample has 300,000 to 450,000 distinct CDR3 sequences, roughly 4.6% seen once. The CDR3 contains 15 residues. J lost 8 bases, V lost 4 bases, and 12 bases had no gene match. Germline V lookup: CDR1 ENHRY, CDR2 SYGVKD. Study conclusions and caveats: Expanded TCRs clustered into significantly more large CDR3 similarity groups than controls, the analysis revealed.

The TCR originated in a woman between 45 and 60 years old with alopecia areata. Some clones in this sample may be carry-over from other donors' samples. The chain uses TRBV10-3 and TRBJ1-2; 8 positions match TRBD1. The sample was whole blood, taken in connection with sensitization to the hapten diphenylcyclopropenone (DPC). The CDR3: CAISVSPGGVYGYTF. For the CDR3, the DNA is TGTGCCATCAGTGTTTCTCCAGGGGGCGTATACGGCTACACCTTC.